A selection of T cell receptor beta chains follows, all from one sample in a study of control samples from healthy donors and cancer patients. Profiling relied on immunoSEQ multiplex PCR, and the TCRdb table lists in-frame clones only, not all of them. The sample gives more than 65,000 clones, approximately 83% of which show up once; 15% to 18% is in the top ten. Sequencing was performed on blood. The receptor set was obtained from a man between 60 and 75 years old in good health. Each CDR3 is given with its conserved first and last residue. Fields, in order: D gene, J gene, clone size, CDR3 length, V gene, CDR3 protein, CDR3 DNA. D genes are given only for firm matches. For some rows the clone size is stated as once, few or many, or as a class when expanded; others skip it.

>NA|TRBJ2-2|NA|12|TRBV12-3/TRBV12-4
CASSLTSGELFF
TGTGCCAGCAGTTTAACGTCCGGGGAGCTGTTTTTT
>NA|TRBJ2-1|NA|15|TRBV1
CTSSPPSGRAHEQFF
TGCACCAGCAGCCCGCCTAGCGGGAGGGCTCATGAGCAGTTCTTC
>TRBD1|TRBJ2-1|once|15|TRBV25-1
CASSERGQGLNEQFF
TGTGCCAGCAGTGAACGAGGACAGGGACTCAATGAGCAGTTCTTC
>NA|TRBJ2-3|NA|18|TRBV28
CASRPLETWASPTDTQYF
TGTGCCAGCAGACCCCTTGAGACGTGGGCTAGCCCTACAGATACGCAGTATTTT
>TRBD1|TRBJ1-2|once|15|TRBV9
CASSAWGQGPYGYTF
TGTGCCAGCAGCGCTTGGGGACAGGGTCCGTATGGCTACACCTTC
>TRBD1|TRBJ1-3|NA|18|TRBV28
CASSLCLQGPPSGNTIYF
TGTGCCAGCAGTTTATGCTTACAGGGGCCCCCCTCTGGAAACACCATATATTTT
>NA|TRBJ1-2|NA|15|TRBV27
CASSPEVGPNYGYTF
TGTGCCAGCAGTCCCGAGGTGGGGCCAAACTATGGCTACACCTTC
>TRBD2|TRBJ2-1|NA|15|TRBV7-2
CASSLSLAGYNEQFF
TGTGCCAGCAGCTTAAGTCTAGCGGGATACAATGAGCAGTTCTTC
>TRBD1|TRBJ1-1|NA|14|TRBV19
CASSPETGQEEAFF
TGTGCCAGTAGTCCCGAGACAGGGCAGGAGGAAGCTTTCTTT
>NA|TRBJ2-3|NA|15|TRBV10-2
CASHEIGKRTDTQYF
TGCGCCAGCCACGAGATCGGGAAGCGGACAGATACGCAGTATTTT
>NA|TRBJ1-2|NA|12|TRBV29-1
CSIFSAVEGYTF
TGCAGCATTTTTTCAGCGGTCGAAGGCTACACCTTC
>TRBD1|TRBJ1-2|NA|13|TRBV6-2/TRBV6-3
CASSDRGNYGYTF
TGTGCCAGCAGCGACAGGGGCAACTATGGCTACACCTTC
>NA|TRBJ2-1|NA|15|TRBV7-9
CASSFGGGSYNEQFF
TGTGCCAGCAGCTTTGGCGGAGGCTCTTACAATGAGCAGTTCTTC
>NA|TRBJ1-1|once|12|TRBV19
CASRQGSTEAFF
TGTGCCAGTAGACAGGGTTCTACTGAAGCTTTCTTT
>NA|TRBJ1-4|NA|17|TRBV3-1/TRBV3-2
CASSLIRGLATNEKLFF
TGTGCCAGCAGCCTTATAAGGGGCCTTGCAACTAATGAAAAACTGTTTTTT
>TRBD2|TRBJ2-1|NA|14|TRBV28
CASTAGGVYNEQFF
TGTGCCAGCACTGCGGGAGGCGTCTACAATGAGCAGTTCTTC
>NA|TRBJ1-2|once|13|TRBV2
CASSEGQFYGYTF
TGTGCCAGCAGTGAAGGACAGTTCTATGGCTACACCTTC
>NA|TRBJ2-5|NA|14|TRBV6-5
CASQRERGQETQYF
TGTGCCTCACAGCGCGAGCGAGGCCAAGAGACCCAGTACTTC
>NA|TRBJ2-1|NA|12|TRBV12-3/TRBV12-4
CASSLINDEQFF
TGTGCCAGCAGTTTAATAAACGATGAGCAGTTCTTC
>TRBD1|TRBJ1-5|NA|16|TRBV4-1
CASSQDRGGSNQPQHF
TGCGCCAGCAGCCAAGACAGGGGGGGTAGCAATCAGCCCCAGCATTTT
>NA|TRBJ2-1|NA|13|TRBV7-9
CASSAGTHNEQFF
TGTGCCAGCAGCGCCGGGACCCACAATGAGCAGTTCTTC
>NA|TRBJ2-1|NA|15|TRBV2
CASRTGSSLAGEQFF
TGTGCCAGCAGAACCGGGTCTTCCCTTGCCGGTGAGCAGTTCTTC
>NA|TRBJ2-3|once|13|TRBV24-1
CATSVGSSDTQYF
TGTGCCACCAGTGTAGGGAGCTCAGATACGCAGTATTTT
>NA|TRBJ2-5|NA|11|TRBV7-8
CASSLDGAQYF
TGTGCCAGCAGCTTAGATGGGGCCCAGTACTTC
>NA|TRBJ1-6|NA|17|TRBV28
CASSLLASSSYNSPLHF
TGTGCCAGCAGTCTCCTGGCCTCAAGCTCCTATAATTCACCCCTCCACTTT
>NA|TRBJ2-3|once|19|TRBV10-3
CAISDVLGAISHSTDTQYF
TGTGCCATCAGTGATGTATTGGGCGCAATCTCACATAGCACAGATACGCAGTATTTT
>NA|TRBJ1-5|NA|16|TRBV12-5
CASGLFVRQGTQPQHF
TGTGCTAGTGGTTTGTTTGTTCGGCAGGGAACTCAGCCCCAGCATTTT
>NA|TRBJ1-2|NA|12|TRBV27
CASRRGPGRYTF
TGTGCCAGCAGGCGGGGCCCGGGGCGCTACACCTTC
>NA|TRBJ1-3|NA|16|TRBV28
CASSTRGGHSGNTIYF
TGTGCCAGCAGTACTAGGGGCGGGCACTCTGGAAACACCATATATTTT
>TRBD2|TRBJ2-1|NA|17|TRBV4-2
CASSQRSGSGEYNEQFF
TGTGCCAGCAGCCAACGATCGGGGAGCGGGGAATACAATGAGCAGTTCTTC
>TRBD1|TRBJ1-6|NA|15|TRBV7-2
CASSKAGQLNSPLHF
TGTGCCAGCAGCAAGGCGGGACAGCTCAATTCACCCCTCCACTTT
>NA|TRBJ2-1|NA|15|TRBV7-7
CASSLATSSYNEQFF
TGTGCCAGCAGCTTAGCGACAAGCTCCTACAATGAGCAGTTCTTC
>TRBD1|TRBJ2-7|once|14|TRBV7-2
CASSLQGASYEQYF
TGTGCCAGCAGCTTACAGGGGGCGTCCTACGAGCAGTACTTC
>NA|TRBJ2-7|NA|13|TRBV9
CASSVGLTYEQYF
TGTGCCAGCAGCGTAGGACTCACCTACGAGCAGTACTTC
>NA|TRBJ1-2|NA|14|TRBV30
CAWSIHRGDYGYTF
TGTGCCTGGAGTATTCATAGGGGCGACTATGGCTACACCTTC
>NA|TRBJ2-7|NA|12|TRBV9
CASSPSFGEQYF
TGTGCCAGCAGCCCATCCTTTGGAGAGCAGTACTTC